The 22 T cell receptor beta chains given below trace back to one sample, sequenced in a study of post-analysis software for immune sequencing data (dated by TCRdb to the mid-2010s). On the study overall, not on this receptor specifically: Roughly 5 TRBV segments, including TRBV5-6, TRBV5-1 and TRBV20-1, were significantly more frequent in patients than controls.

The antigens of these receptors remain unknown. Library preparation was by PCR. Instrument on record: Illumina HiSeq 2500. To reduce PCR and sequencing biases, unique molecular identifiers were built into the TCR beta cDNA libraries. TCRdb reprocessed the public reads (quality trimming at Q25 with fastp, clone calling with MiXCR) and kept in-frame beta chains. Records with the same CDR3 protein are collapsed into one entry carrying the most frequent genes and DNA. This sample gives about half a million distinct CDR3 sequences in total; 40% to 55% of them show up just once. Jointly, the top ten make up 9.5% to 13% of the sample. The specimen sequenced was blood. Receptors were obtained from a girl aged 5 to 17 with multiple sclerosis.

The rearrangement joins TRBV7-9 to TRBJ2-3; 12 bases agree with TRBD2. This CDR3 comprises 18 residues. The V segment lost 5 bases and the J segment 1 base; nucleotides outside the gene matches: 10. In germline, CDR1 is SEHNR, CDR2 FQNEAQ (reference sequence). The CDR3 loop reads CASSALAGGPYGTDTQYF. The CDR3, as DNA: TGTGCCAGCAGCGCCCTAGCGGGAGGGCCCTACGGCACAGATACGCAGTATTTT.

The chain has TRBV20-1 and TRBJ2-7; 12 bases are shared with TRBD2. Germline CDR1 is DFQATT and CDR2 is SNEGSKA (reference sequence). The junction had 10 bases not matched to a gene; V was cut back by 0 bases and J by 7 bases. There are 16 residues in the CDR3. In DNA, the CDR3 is TGCAGTGCTAGAGACTTCCTAGCGGGAGGGCCTAAAGAGCAGTACTTC. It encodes CSARDFLAGGPKEQYF.

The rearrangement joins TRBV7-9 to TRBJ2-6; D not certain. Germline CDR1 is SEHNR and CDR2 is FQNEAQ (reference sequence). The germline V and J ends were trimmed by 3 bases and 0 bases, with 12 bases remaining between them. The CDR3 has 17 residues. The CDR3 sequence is CASSFGRRSSGANVLTF. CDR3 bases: TGTGCCAGCAGCTTCGGCAGAAGAAGCTCTGGGGCCAACGTCCTGACTTTC.

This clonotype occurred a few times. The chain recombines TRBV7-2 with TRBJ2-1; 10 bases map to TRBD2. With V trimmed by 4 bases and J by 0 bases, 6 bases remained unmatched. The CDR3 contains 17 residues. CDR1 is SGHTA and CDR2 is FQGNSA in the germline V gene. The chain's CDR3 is CASSSSGRVSSYNEQFF. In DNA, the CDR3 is TGTGCCAGCAGCTCAAGCGGGAGGGTAAGCTCCTACAATGAGCAGTTCTTC.

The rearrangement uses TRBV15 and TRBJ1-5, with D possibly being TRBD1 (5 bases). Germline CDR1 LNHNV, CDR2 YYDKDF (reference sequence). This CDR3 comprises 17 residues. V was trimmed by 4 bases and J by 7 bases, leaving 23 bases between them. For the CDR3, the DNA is TGTGCCACCAGCATCGGAGGGGTCACGGGACTGGGGCAGCCCCAGCATTTT. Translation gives CATSIGGVTGLGQPQHF.

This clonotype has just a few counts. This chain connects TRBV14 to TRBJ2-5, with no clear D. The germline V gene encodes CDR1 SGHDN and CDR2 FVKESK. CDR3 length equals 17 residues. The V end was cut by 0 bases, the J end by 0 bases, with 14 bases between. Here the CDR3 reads CASSQDSRTPYQETQYF. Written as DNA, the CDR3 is TGTGCCAGCAGCCAAGATAGCAGAACACCGTACCAAGAGACCCAGTACTTC.

CDR3 DNA sequence: TGCAGTGCCCCCCTACCCGAGGGTTCACCCCTCCACTTT. This gives the protein CSAPLPEGSPLHF. This chain uses TRBV20-1 with TRBJ1-6, with D uncertain. Germline CDR1 is DFQATT and CDR2 is SNEGSKA (reference sequence). V gave up 6 bases and J gave up 9 bases, with 15 bases separating them. This CDR3 contains 13 residues.

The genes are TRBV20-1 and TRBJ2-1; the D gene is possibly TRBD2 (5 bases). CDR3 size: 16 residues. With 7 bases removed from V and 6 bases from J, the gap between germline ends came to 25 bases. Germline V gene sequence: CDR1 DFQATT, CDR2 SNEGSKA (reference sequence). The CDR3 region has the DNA TGCAGTGGGGAGTACATGCAAAACTTGGTAGGCAATGAGCAGTTCTTC. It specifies CSGEYMQNLVGNEQFF.

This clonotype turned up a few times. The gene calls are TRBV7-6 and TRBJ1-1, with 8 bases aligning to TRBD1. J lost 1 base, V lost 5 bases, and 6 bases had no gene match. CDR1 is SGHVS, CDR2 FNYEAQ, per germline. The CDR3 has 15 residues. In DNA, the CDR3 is TGTGCCAGCAGCCCGATTGGACAGGGGAACACTGAAGCTTTCTTT. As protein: CASSPIGQGNTEAFF. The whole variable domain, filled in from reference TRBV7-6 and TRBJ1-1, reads GAGVSQSPRYKVTKRGQDVALRCDPISGHVSLYWYRQALGQGPEFLTYFNYEAQQDKSGLPNDRFSAERPEGSISTLTIQRTEQRDSAMYRCASSPIGQGNTEAFFGQGTRLTVV.

The CDR3 DNA sequence: TGTGCCAGCAGCCCCCGGGACAGGGGGCCAAGCACAGATACGCAGTATTTT. This encodes CASSPRDRGPSTDTQYF. V and J are TRBV7-9 and TRBJ2-3; 12 bases map to TRBD1. The germline V gene has CDR1 SEHNR and CDR2 FQNEAQ (reference sequence). CDR3 length: 17 residues. Trimming cost V 5 bases and J 0 bases; bases outside gene matches: 6.

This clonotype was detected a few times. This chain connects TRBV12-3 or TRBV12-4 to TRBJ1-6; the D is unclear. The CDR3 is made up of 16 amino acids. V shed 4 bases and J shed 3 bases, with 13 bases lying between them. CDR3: CASSSLPGVYNSPLHF. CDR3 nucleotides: TGTGCCAGCAGTTCCCTCCCTGGGGTCTATAATTCACCCCTCCACTTT.

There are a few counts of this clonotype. The CDR3 here is CASTPDRVNTQYF. CDR3 DNA sequence: TGCGCCAGCACCCCGGACAGGGTCAATACGCAGTATTTT. The chain links TRBV10-2 to TRBJ2-3; 8 bases match TRBD1. After removal of 7 bases from V and 7 bases from J, the junction contained 7 bases not matched to a gene. Germline values: CDR1 WSHSY, CDR2 SAAADI. The length of the CDR3 is 13 residues.

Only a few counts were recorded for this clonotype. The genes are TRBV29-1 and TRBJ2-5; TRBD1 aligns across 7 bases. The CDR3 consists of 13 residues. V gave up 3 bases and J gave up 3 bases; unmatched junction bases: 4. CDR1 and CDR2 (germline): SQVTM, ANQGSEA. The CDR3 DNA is TGCAGCGTTGACCGGACAGGAAAAGAGACCCAGTACTTC. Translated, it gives CSVDRTGKETQYF.

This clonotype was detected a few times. CDR3 sequence reads: CASSLSSGEYNEQFF. The CDR3 DNA reads as TGTGCCAGCAGCTTATCATCTGGCGAATACAATGAGCAGTTCTTC. This chain joins TRBV7-3 and TRBJ2-1, with no clear D. The V gene's germline CDR1 is SGHTA and CDR2 FQGTGA. CDR3 length equals 15 residues. Trimming removed 2 bases from V and 4 bases from J, with 12 bases in between.

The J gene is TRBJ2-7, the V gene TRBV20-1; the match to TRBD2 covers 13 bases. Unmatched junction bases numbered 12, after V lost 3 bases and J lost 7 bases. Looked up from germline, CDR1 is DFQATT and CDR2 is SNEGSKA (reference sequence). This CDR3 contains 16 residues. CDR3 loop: CSASFWGTSGIGEQYF. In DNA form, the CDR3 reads TGCAGTGCTAGTTTTTGGGGGACTAGCGGGATAGGGGAGCAGTACTTC.

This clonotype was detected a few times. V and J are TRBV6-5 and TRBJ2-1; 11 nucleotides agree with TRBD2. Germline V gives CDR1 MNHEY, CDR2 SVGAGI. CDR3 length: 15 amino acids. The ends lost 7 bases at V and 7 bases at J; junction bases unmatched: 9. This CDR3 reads CASTRTSGYLNEQFF. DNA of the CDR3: TGTGCCAGCACCCGGACTAGCGGGTATTTAAATGAGCAGTTCTTC.

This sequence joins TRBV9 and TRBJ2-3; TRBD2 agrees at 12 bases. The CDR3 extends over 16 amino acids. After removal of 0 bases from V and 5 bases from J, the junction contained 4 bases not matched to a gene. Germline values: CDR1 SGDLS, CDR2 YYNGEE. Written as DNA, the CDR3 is TGTGCCAGCAGCGTAGCGCCTAGCGGGAGGGGAGATACGCAGTATTTT. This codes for CASSVAPSGRGDTQYF.

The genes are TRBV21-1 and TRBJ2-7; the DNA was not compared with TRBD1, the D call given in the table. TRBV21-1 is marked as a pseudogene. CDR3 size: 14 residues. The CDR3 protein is CASSTRTGYYEQYF. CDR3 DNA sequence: TGTGCCAGCAGCACTCGGACAGGGTACTACGAGCAGTACTTC.

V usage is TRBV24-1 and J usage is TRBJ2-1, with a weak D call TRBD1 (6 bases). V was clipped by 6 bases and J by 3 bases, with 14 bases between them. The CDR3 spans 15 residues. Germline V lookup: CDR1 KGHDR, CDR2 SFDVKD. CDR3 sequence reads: CATSQGQIRYNEQFF. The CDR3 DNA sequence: TGTGCCACCAGTCAAGGACAGATTCGCTACAATGAGCAGTTCTTC.

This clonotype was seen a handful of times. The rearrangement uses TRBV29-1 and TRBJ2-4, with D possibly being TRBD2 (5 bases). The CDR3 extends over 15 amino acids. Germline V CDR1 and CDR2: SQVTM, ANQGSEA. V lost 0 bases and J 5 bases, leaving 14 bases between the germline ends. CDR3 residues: CSVEEIWESENIQYF. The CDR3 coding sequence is TGCAGCGTTGAAGAGATATGGGAGTCGGAAAACATTCAGTACTTC. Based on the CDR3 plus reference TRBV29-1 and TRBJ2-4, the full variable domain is SAVISQKPSRDICQRGTSLTIQCQVDSQVTMMFWYRQQPGQSLTLIATANQGSEATYESGFVIDKFPISRPNLTFSTLTVSNMSPEDSSIYLCSVEEIWESENIQYFGAGTRLSVL.

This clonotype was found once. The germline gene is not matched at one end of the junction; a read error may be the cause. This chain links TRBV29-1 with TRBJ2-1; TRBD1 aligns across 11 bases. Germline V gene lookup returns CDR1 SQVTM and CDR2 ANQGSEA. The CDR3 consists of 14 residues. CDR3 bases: TGCAGCGTGACTGGACAGGGGGCGCCCCTGGAGCTGTTCTTC. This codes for CSVTGQGAPLELFF.

CDR3 region: CASSVDFNQPQHF. The CDR3 DNA sequence: TGTGCCAGCAGCGTAGATTTTAATCAGCCCCAGCATTTT. V gene TRBV9 combines with J gene TRBJ1-5; the D is unclear. Trimming removed 0 bases at V and 4 bases at J, with 5 bases between. This CDR3 is built from 13 residues. CDR1 is SGDLS, CDR2 YYNGEE, per germline.